These 4 T cell receptor beta chains share one sample of origin, sequenced in a study of CD8 T cells in Susac syndrome. When the RNA was reverse transcribed, random hexamers were used with an input of roughly 0.5 to 1 ug. MiXCR, applied by TCRdb to the immunoSEQ multiplex PCR reads, yields one record per CDR3 protein. The profile covers a few hundred thousand distinct CDR3 sequences, with about 95% appearing a single time and 0.095% taken by the ten largest. What was sequenced was CD4+ T cells from PBMCs. The receptor source for this set is a human donor with multiple sclerosis.

The chain uses TRBV5-4 and TRBJ2-5; perhaps TRBD2 as D (6 bases). Germline values: CDR1 SGHNT, CDR2 YYREEE (reference sequence). The germline V and J ends were trimmed by 4 bases and 5 bases, with 15 bases remaining between them. This CDR3 has 14 amino acids. The CDR3 DNA reads TGTGCCAGCAGCCAGACCACGGGGGACGAGACCCAGTACTTC. As protein: CASSQTTGDETQYF.

The V call is TRBV7-9, the J call TRBJ2-1, with unresolved D. Germline V CDR1 and CDR2: SEHNR, FQNEAQ (reference sequence). V was cut by 5 bases and J by 2 bases, with 13 bases left in between. CDR3 length equals 15 residues. The CDR3 DNA follows: TGTGCCAGCAGCCCACGCGACCTTCCCTACAATGAGCAGTTCTTC. It translates to CASSPRDLPYNEQFF.

The V call is TRBV28, the J call TRBJ2-5; 12 bases map to TRBD2. Trimming took 1 base from V and 5 from J; bases not matched to a gene: 8. Germline CDR1 and CDR2: MDHEN and SYDVKM. CDR3 length: 17 residues. The CDR3 region is CASSLLSSGRAAETQYF. The CDR3 DNA follows: TGTGCCAGCAGTTTATTATCTAGCGGGAGGGCCGCGGAGACCCAGTACTTC.

This rearrangement joins TRBV18 to TRBJ1-5, with D hard to call. The V and J ends lost 3 bases and 7 bases respectively, with 10 bases between them. The CDR3 length is 13 residues. Germline V gives CDR1 KGHSH, CDR2 LQKENI. The CDR3 loop reads CASSPQDWQPQHF. The CDR3 DNA is TGTGCCAGCTCACCGCAGGACTGGCAGCCCCAGCATTTT. Combining the CDR3 with reference TRBV18 and TRBJ1-5 gives the whole variable domain NAGVMQNPRHLVRRRGQEARLRCSPMKGHSHVYWYRQLPEEGLKFMVYLQKENIIDESGMPKERFSAEFPKEGPSILRIQQVVRGDSAAYFCASSPQDWQPQHFGDGTRLSIL.